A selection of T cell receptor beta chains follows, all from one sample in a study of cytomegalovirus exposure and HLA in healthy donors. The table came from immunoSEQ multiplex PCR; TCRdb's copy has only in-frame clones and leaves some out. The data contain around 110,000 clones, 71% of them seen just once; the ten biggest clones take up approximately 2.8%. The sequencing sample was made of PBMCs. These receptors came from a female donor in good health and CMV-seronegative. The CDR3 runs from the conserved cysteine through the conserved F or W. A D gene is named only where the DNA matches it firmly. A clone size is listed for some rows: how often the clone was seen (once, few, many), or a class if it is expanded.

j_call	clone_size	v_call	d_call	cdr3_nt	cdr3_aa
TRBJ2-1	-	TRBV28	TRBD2	TGTGCCACCTGCCGGGGGAGGGGCACCTACAATGAGCAGTTCTTC	CATCRGRGTYNEQFF
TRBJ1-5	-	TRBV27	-	TGTGCCAGCAAAGGAAGAGGGGGTCAGCCCCAGCATTTT	CASKGRGGQPQHF
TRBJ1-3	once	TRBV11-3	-	TGTGCCAGCAGCTTAAGTACGGGTCAGCGTGGAAACACCATATATTTT	CASSLSTGQRGNTIYF
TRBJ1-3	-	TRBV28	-	TGTGCCAGCAGCCCGCGGGGGACCATATATTTT	CASSPRGTIYF
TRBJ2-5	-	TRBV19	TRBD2	TGTGCCAGTAACCCCTCTAGCGGAGAGGGGGAGACCCAGTACTTC	CASNPSSGEGETQYF
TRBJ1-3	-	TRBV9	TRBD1	TGTGCCAGCAGCGCGACAGGGACAGGAAACACCATATATTTT	CASSATGTGNTIYF
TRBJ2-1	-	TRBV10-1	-	TGCGCCAGCAGTGAGACGACAGAAGGTCCCTACAATGAGCAGTTCTTC	CASSETTEGPYNEQFF
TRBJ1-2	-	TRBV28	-	TGTGCCACCCTGATACGGGACGGGGGAGACTATGGCTACACCTTC	CATLIRDGGDYGYTF
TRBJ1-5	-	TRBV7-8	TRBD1	TGTGCCAGCAGCCCCGGACAGGGAAGAAATCAGCCCCAGCATTTT	CASSPGQGRNQPQHF
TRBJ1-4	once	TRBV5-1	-	TGCGCCAGCAGCTTAAGAGGGCTTAATGAAAAACTGTTTTTT	CASSLRGLNEKLFF
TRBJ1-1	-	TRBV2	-	TGTGCCAGCAGCTATAACCGGGACAAATACACTGAAGCTTTCTTT	CASSYNRDKYTEAFF
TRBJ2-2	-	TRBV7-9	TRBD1	TGTGCCAGCAGCTTAGGACAGGACAGGCCCACCGGGGAGCTGTTTTTT	CASSLGQDRPTGELFF
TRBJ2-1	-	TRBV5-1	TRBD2	TGCGCCAGCAGCGGACTACTAGCGAAGGGTTACGATGAGCAGTTCTTC	CASSGLLAKGYDEQFF
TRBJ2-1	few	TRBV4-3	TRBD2	TGCGCCAGCAGCCTATCTAGCGGGAGGCACAATGAGCAGTTCTTC	CASSLSSGRHNEQFF
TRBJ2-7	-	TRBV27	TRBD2	TGTGCCAGCAGTTTTAGAACTAGCGGGAGGCACGAGCAGTACTTC	CASSFRTSGRHEQYF
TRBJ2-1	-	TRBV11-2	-	TGTGCCAGCAGCTTAGTTGACCCTAATAGCGACAATGAGCAGTTCTTC	CASSLVDPNSDNEQFF
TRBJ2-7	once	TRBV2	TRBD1	TGTGCCAGCAGTGAATTGGGACAGGGTTTCGAGCAGTACTTC	CASSELGQGFEQYF
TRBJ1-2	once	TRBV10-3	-	TGTGCCACCAAACCTCAGGGAACCTCTTATGGCTACACCTTC	CATKPQGTSYGYTF
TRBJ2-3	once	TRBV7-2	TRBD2	TGTGCCAGCAGCTCACCCGGGAGGGAGTCGCAGTATTTT	CASSSPGRESQYF
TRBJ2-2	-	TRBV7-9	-	TGTGCCAGCAGCCCCGGACAGATCAACACCGGGGAGCTGTTTTTT	CASSPGQINTGELFF
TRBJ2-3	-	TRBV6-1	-	TGTGCCAGCAGACTAAGTCAGCGCACAGATACGCAGTATTTT	CASRLSQRTDTQYF
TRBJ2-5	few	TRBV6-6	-	TGTGCCAGCAGCGAAACAGGGCTCCAAGAGACCCAGTACTTC	CASSETGLQETQYF
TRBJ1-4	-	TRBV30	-	TGTGCCTGGGGGGGGGAAAAACTGTTTTTT	CAWGGEKLFF